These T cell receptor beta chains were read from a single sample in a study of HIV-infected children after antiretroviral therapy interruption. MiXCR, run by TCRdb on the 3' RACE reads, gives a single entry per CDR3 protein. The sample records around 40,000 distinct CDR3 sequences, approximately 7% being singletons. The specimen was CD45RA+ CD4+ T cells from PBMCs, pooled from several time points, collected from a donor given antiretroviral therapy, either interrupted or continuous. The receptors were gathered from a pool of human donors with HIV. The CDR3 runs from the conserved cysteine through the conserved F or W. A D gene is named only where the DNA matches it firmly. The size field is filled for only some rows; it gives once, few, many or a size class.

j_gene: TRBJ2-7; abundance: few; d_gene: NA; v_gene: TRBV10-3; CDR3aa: CAISEKVGQGAYYF; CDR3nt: NA
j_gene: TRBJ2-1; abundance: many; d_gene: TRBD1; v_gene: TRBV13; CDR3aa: CASSLGRDRGSYYNEQFF; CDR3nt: TGTGCCAGCAGCTTAGGGAGGGACAGGGGTTCGTACTACAATGAGCAGTTCTTC
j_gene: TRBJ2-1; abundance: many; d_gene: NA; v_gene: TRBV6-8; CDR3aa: CASSYRWVISYNEQFF; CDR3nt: TGTGCCAGCAGTTACCGTTGGGTTATCTCCTACAATGAGCAGTTCTTC
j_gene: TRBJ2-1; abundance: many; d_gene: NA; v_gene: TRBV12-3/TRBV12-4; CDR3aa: CASSLAPGFEQFF; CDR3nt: TGTGCCAGCAGTTTAGCGCCCGGGTTCGAGCAGTTCTTC
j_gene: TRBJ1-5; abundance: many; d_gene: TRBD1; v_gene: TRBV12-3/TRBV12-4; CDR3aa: CASSRYRGQGQPQHF; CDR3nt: TGTGCCAGCAGCCGCTACAGGGGGCAGGGGCAGCCCCAGCATTTT
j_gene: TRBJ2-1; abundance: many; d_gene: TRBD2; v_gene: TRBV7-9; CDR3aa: CASSSFSSGTRGLGQFF; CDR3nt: TGTGCCAGCAGCTCATTTTCTTCCGGGACTAGGGGACTCGGGCAGTTCTTC
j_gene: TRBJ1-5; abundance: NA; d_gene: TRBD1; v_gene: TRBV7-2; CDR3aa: CASSLDRGHGNQPQHF; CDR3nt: TGTGCCAGCAGCTTGGACAGGGGGCATGGCAATCAGCCCCAGCATTTT
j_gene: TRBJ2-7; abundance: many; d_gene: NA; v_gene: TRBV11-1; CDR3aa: CASSLDRTAPYEQYF; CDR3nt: TGTGCCAGCAGCCTTGACCGAACGGCCCCCTACGAGCAGTACTTC
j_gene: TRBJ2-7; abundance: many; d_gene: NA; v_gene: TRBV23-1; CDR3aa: CASTKTSGYEQYF; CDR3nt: TGCGCCAGCACCAAAACCAGCGGGTACGAGCAGTACTTC
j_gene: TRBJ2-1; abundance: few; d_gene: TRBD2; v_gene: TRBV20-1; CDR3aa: CSVNKAAGVYEQFF; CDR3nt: TGCAGTGTCAATAAGGCAGCGGGGGTTTATGAGCAGTTCTTC
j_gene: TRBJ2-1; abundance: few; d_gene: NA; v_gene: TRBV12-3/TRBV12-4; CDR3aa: CASSLWLVGLSYNEQFF; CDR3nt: TGTGCCAGCAGTTTGTGGTTGGTAGGTCTCTCCTACAATGAGCAGTTCTTC
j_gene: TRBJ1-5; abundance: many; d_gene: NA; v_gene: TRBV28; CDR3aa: CASINDRTNQPQHF; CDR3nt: TGTGCCAGCATCAACGACAGAACCAATCAGCCCCAGCATTTT
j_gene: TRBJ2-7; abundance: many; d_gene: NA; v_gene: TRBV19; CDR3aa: CASSARDLDYEQYF; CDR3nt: TGTGCCAGTAGTGCCCGGGACCTAGACTACGAGCAGTACTTC
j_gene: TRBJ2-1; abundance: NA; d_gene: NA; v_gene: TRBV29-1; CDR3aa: CSVEQGRRYNEQFF; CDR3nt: TGCAGCGTTGAGCAGGGACGACGGTACAATGAGCAGTTCTTC
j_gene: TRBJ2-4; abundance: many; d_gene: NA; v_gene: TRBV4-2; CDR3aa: CASSQEIAASQNTLYF; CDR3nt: TGTGCCAGCAGCCAAGAAATAGCAGCTAGTCAAAACACCTTGTACTTT
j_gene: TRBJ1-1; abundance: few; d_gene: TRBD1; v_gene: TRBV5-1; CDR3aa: CASSVGQTRTEAFF; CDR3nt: TGCGCCAGCAGCGTGGGACAGACGAGGACTGAAGCTTTCTTT
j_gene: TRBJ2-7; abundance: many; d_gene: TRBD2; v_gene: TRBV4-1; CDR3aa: CASSQHPLAGGLEEQYF; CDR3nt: TGCGCCAGCAGCCAACACCCGCTAGCGGGAGGGTTAGAGGAGCAGTACTTC
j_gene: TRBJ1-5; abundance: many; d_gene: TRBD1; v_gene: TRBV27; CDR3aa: CASSPGGFNQPQHF; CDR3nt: TGTGCCAGCAGCCCAGGGGGATTCAATCAGCCCCAGCATTTT
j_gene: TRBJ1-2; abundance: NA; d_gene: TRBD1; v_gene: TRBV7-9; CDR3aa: CASRRTGVDYGYTF; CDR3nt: TGTGCCAGCAGGAGGACAGGGGTAGACTATGGCTACACCTTC
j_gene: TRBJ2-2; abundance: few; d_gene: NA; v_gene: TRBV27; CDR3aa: CASQRGPPNTGELFF; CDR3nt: TGTGCCAGTCAAAGAGGACCCCCGAACACCGGGGAGCTGTTTTTT
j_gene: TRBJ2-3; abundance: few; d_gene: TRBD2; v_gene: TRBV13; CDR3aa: CASSTRTGTSGGTDTQYF; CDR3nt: TGTGCCAGCAGCACACGAACGGGGACTAGCGGGGGCACAGATACGCAGTATTTT
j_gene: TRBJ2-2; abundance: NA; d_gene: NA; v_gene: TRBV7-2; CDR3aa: CASSSKGLTTGELFF; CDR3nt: TGTGCCAGCAGCTCGAAGGGACTTACCACCGGGGAGCTGTTTTTT
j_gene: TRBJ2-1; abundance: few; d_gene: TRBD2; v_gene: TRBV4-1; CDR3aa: CASSHRSGSRYNEQFF; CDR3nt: TGCGCCAGCAGCCATCGCAGCGGGAGTCGATACAATGAGCAGTTCTTC
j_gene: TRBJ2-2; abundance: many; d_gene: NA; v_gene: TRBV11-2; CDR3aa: CASSLQSAVWGANTGELFF; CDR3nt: TGTGCCAGCAGCTTACAGTCAGCGGTGTGGGGGGCGAACACCGGGGAGCTGTTTTTT
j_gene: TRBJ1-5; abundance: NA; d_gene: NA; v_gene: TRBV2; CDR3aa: CASSGRGGGQPQHF; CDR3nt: TGTGCCAGCTCGGGCAGGGGTGGTGGTCAGCCCCAGCATTTT
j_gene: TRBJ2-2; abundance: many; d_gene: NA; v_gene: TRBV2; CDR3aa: CASTFSGTGELFF; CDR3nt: TGTGCCAGCACCTTTAGCGGAACCGGGGAGCTGTTTTTT
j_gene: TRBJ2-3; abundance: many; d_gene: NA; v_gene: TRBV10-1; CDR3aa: CASSPNRPSTDTQYF; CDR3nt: TGCGCCAGCAGTCCGAACAGGCCTAGCACAGATACGCAGTATTTT
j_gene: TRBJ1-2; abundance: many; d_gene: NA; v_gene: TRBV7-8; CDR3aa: CASSLYAGTFGGYTF; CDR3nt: TGTGCCAGCAGCTTATATGCCGGGACTTTCGGTGGCTACACCTTC
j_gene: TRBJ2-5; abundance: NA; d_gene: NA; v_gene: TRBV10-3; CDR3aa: CAISDQIGRETQYF; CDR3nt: TGTGCCATCAGTGACCAGATAGGGAGAGAGACCCAGTACTTC
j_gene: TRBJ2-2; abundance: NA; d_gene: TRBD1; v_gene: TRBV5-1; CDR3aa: CASRVRTGNTGELFF; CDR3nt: TGCGCCAGCAGAGTTCGGACAGGGAACACCGGGGAGCTGTTTTTT
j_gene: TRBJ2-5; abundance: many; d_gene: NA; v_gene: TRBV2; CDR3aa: CASSDPIKTQYF; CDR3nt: TGTGCCAGCAGTGACCCCATTAAGACCCAGTACTTC
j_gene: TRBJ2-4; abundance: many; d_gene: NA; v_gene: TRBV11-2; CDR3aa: CASSAPRLAKNIQYF; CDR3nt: TGTGCCAGCAGCGCCCCCAGGCTAGCCAAAAACATTCAGTACTTC
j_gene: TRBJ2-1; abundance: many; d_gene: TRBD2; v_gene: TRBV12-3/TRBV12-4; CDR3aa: CASSYRTSDRDEQFF; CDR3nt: TGTGCCAGCAGCTACCGGACTAGCGATCGGGATGAGCAGTTCTTC
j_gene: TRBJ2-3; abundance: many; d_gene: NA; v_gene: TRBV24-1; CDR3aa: CASGEGLQQYF; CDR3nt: TGTGCCAGCGGAGAAGGTCTCCAACAGTATTTT
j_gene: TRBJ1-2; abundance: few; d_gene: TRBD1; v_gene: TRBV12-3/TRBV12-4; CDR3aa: CASSLARGGGGGYTF; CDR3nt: TGTGCCAGCAGTTTAGCCCGAGGGGGCGGAGGTGGCTACACCTTC
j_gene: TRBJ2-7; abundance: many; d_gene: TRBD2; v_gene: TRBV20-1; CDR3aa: CSARDLKREFYEQYF; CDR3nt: TGCAGTGCTAGAGATTTGAAGCGGGAGTTCTACGAGCAGTACTTC
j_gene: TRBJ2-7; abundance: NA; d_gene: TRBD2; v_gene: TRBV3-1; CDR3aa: CASSQGVLAGEEYF; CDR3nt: TGTGCCAGCAGCCAAGGGGTCCTAGCGGGAGAGGAGTACTTC
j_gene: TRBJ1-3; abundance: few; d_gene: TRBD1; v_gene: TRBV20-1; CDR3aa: CSTADRAAGNTIYF; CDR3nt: TGCAGTACCGCGGACAGGGCAGCAGGAAACACCATATATTTT
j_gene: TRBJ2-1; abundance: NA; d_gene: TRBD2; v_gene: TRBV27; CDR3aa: CASSTDREGRSYNEQFF; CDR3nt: TGTGCCAGCAGTACCGATCGGGAGGGCCGATCCTACAATGAGCAGTTCTTC
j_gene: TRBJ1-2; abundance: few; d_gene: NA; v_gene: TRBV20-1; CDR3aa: CSAIQGNGYTF; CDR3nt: TGCAGTGCTATCCAGGGAAATGGCTACACCTTC
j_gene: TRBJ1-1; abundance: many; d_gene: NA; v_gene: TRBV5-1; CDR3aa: CASSLDITVYTEAFF; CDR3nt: TGCGCCAGCAGCTTGGATATCACCGTCTACACTGAAGCTTTCTTT
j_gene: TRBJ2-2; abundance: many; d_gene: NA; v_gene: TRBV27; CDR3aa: CAVNSGELFF; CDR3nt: TGTGCCGTAAATTCGGGGGAGCTGTTTTTT
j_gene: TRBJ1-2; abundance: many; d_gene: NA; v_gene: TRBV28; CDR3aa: CASTSRWAANYGYTF; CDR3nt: TGTGCCAGCACCAGTCGGTGGGCAGCTAACTATGGCTACACCTTC
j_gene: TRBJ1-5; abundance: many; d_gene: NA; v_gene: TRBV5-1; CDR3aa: CASSLDSNQPQHF; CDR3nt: TGCGCCAGCAGCTTGGATAGCAATCAGCCCCAGCATTTT
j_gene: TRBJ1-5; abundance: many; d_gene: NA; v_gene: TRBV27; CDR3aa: CASSPTQGHQPQHF; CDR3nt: TGTGCCAGCAGTCCCACCCAGGGCCATCAGCCCCAGCATTTT
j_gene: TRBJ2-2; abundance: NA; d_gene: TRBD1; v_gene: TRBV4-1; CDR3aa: CASSLRDSQTNTGELFF; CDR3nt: TGCGCCAGCAGCCTACGGGACAGCCAGACGAACACCGGGGAGCTGTTTTTT
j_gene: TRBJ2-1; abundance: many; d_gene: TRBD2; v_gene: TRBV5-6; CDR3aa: CASSLGLAGFNEQFF; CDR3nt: TGTGCCAGCAGCTTAGGACTAGCGGGATTCAATGAGCAGTTCTTC
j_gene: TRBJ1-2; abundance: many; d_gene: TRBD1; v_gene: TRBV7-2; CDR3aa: CASSSYGQGNYGYTF; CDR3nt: TGTGCCAGCAGCTCCTATGGACAGGGGAACTATGGCTACACCTTC
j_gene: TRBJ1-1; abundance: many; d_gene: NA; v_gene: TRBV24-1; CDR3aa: CATSEVGVEAFF; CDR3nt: TGTGCCACCAGTGAGGTCGGGGTTGAAGCTTTCTTT
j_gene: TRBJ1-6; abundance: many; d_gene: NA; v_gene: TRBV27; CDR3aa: CASSGGTGLGSPLHF; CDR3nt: TGTGCCAGCAGCGGTGGTACAGGGCTAGGTTCACCCCTCCACTTT
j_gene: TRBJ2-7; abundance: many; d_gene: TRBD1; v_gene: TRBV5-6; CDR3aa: CASSFGTGSYEQYF; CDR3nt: TGTGCCAGCAGCTTCGGGACAGGGTCCTACGAGCAGTACTTC